The 17 T cell receptor beta chains given below trace back to one sample, sequenced in a study of cytomegalovirus exposure and HLA in healthy donors. The PCR made use of 60 Vbeta and 13 Jbeta primers. Assay: immunoSEQ multiplex PCR; the TCRdb copy retains only in-frame clones and omits some. The data show more than 50,000 clones, less than 75% seen once. The source material was PBMCs. These receptors came from a man in his fifties or sixties in good health and CMV-seropositive.

This chain uses TRBV4-1 with TRBJ2-5; 10 bases align to TRBD2. V gave up 4 bases and J gave up 5 bases; unmatched junction bases: 10. Germline V lookup: CDR1 MGHRA, CDR2 YSYEKL. The CDR3 has 16 residues. The CDR3 loop reads CASSPYIAGGGETQYF. In DNA, the CDR3 is TGCGCCAGCAGCCCATATATAGCGGGAGGAGGGGAGACCCAGTACTTC.

This clone occurred once. The rearrangement links TRBV5-8 to TRBJ1-2; 10 bases are a match to TRBD1. CDR3 length: 15 residues. After removal of 4 bases from V and 4 bases from J, the junction contained 7 bases not matched to a gene. Germline CDR1 is SGHTS and CDR2 is YDEGEE. The CDR3 DNA follows: TGTGCCAGCAGCAAACCGGGACAGGGGATCTATGGCTACACCTTC. Translation gives CASSKPGQGIYGYTF. Full variable domain (rest looked up from reference TRBV5-8 and TRBJ1-2): EAGVTQSPTHLIKTRGQQATLRCSPISGHTSVYWYQQALGLGLQFLLWYDEGEERNRGNFPPRFSGRQFPNYSSELNVNALELEDSALYLCASSKPGQGIYGYTFGSGTRLTVV.

This clone was observed a handful of times. The chain links TRBV5-1 to TRBJ2-5; 9 bases agree with TRBD1. Germline CDR1 SGHRS, CDR2 YFSETQ. V was clipped by 5 bases and J by 5 bases; unmatched bases: 7. CDR3 size: 14 residues. For the CDR3, the DNA is TGCGCCAGCAGAACCGGGACAGGGATCGAGACCCAGTACTTC. Protein product: CASRTGTGIETQYF. The whole variable domain, remainder taken from reference TRBV5-1 and TRBJ2-5, is KAGVTQTPRYLIKTRGQQVTLSCSPISGHRSVSWYQQTPGQGLQFLFEYFSETQRNKGNFPGRFSGRQFSNSRSEMNVSTLELGDSALYLCASRTGTGIETQYFGPGTRLLVL.

The V and J genes are TRBV11-2 and TRBJ2-7; TRBD1 matches 9 bases. V shed 1 base and J 2 bases; nucleotides not matched to a gene: 3. Germline-derived CDR1 and CDR2 are SGHAT and FQNNGV. CDR3 length equals 15 residues. CDR3 region: CASSLVGTGTYEQYF. In nucleotides, the CDR3 is TGTGCCAGCAGCTTAGTCGGGACAGGGACCTACGAGCAGTACTTC.

The chain is built from TRBV29-1 and TRBJ2-3; 8 bases are a match to TRBD1. The CDR3 contains 14 residues. J gave up 8 bases and V 3 bases, and 10 bases lay outside the gene matches. Germline values: CDR1 SQVTM, CDR2 ANQGSEA. The CDR3 region has the DNA TGCAGCGTTGAGCACCAGGGGGCTCAGGGTACGCAGTATTTT. Translating it yields CSVEHQGAQGTQYF.

CDR3 nucleotide sequence: TGCAGCGCCTTGACAGGGGACTCCTACGAGCAGTACTTC. Residues: CSALTGDSYEQYF. The chain couples TRBV29-1 to TRBJ2-7, with 8 positions matching TRBD1. V gave up 7 bases and J gave up 0 bases; unmatched junction bases: 5. The CDR3 loop spans 13 amino acids. Germline V gene data show CDR1 as SQVTM and CDR2 as ANQGSEA.

This clone was seen more than once but under ten times. The V call is TRBV11-1, the J call TRBJ1-1; no clear D. Germline V gene lookup returns CDR1 SGHAT and CDR2 FQDESV (reference sequence). This CDR3 has 14 residues. The V gene lost 3 bases and the J gene lost 1 base, with 9 bases spanning the gap. In nucleotides, the CDR3 is TGTGCCAGCAGCTTGCAGGCCCCGAACACTGAAGCTTTCTTT. Amino acids: CASSLQAPNTEAFF.

The rearrangement uses TRBV9 and TRBJ2-5; TRBD1 aligns across 8 bases. The CDR3 covers 18 residues. V was pared by 0 bases and J by 0 bases, with 10 bases of the junction left unmatched. From germline, CDR1 is SGDLS and CDR2 YYNGEE. The CDR3 is CASSVGHGRTGHQETQYF. The CDR3 bases are TGTGCCAGCAGCGTAGGACATGGGAGGACAGGGCACCAAGAGACCCAGTACTTC.

This rearrangement joins TRBV7-2 to TRBJ2-7; the D gene is possibly TRBD2 (6 bases). V shed 5 bases and J shed 3 bases, with 17 bases lying between them. This CDR3 spans 15 amino acids. The germline gives CDR1 SGHTA, CDR2 FQGNSA. The CDR3 bases are TGTGCCAGCAGCCCCGGGACGGGGAGGTTCTACGAGCAGTACTTC. Amino acids: CASSPGTGRFYEQYF.

This clone has just a few counts. Since no conserved phenylalanine or tryptophan closes the CDR3, a read error is the likely cause. The chain recombines TRBV6-5 with TRBJ1-1; maybe TRBD1 (6 bases). Trimming took off 6 bases at V and 4 bases at J, with 15 bases between the two ends. There are 14 residues in the CDR3. Germline V gene lookup returns CDR1 MNHEY and CDR2 SVGAGI. As DNA, the CDR3 is TGTGCCAGCAGGCCGGTCCAGGGGAGCACTGAAGCTTTCGTT. This codes for CASRPVQGSTEAFV.

This chain uses TRBV28 with TRBJ2-7; no reliable D call. Trimming took off 1 base at V and 4 bases at J, with 5 bases between the two ends. CDR1 is MDHEN, CDR2 SYDVKM, per germline. The CDR3 contains 12 residues. The CDR3 loop is CASSLSSYEQYF. In nucleotides, the CDR3 is TGTGCCAGCAGTTTATCCAGTTACGAGCAGTACTTC.

This chain uses TRBV11-2 with TRBJ1-1; 8 nucleotides line up with TRBD1. V was clipped by 4 bases and J by 0 bases; unmatched bases: 4. In germline, CDR1 is SGHAT, CDR2 FQNNGV. The CDR3 sequence is 15 residues long. CDR3 sequence reads: CASSYSGQVNTEAFF. The CDR3 bases are TGTGCCAGCAGCTACTCGGGACAGGTGAACACTGAAGCTTTCTTT.

The chain couples TRBV10-3 to TRBJ1-2, with 7 bases lining up with TRBD1. J was trimmed by 8 bases and V by 10 bases; bases with no gene match: 7. The germline V gene encodes CDR1 ENHRY and CDR2 SYGVKD. The CDR3 sequence is 11 residues long. CDR3 nucleotides: TGTGCCACCAGGGGGGCGGGCGGCTACACCTTC. Translating it yields CATRGAGGYTF.

There are a few counts of this clone. The chain couples TRBV4-1 to TRBJ1-3; 8 nucleotides agree with TRBD1. Germline values: CDR1 MGHRA, CDR2 YSYEKL. The CDR3 consists of 15 residues. V shed 2 bases, J shed 5 bases, and the junction held 5 bases outside the gene matches. This CDR3 is CASSQQGATRNTIYF. The DNA for the CDR3 is TGCGCCAGCAGCCAACAGGGGGCAACCCGAAACACCATATATTTT.

This clone was found a few times. J is TRBJ1-5 and V is TRBV6-1, with a tentative D call TRBD1 (6 bases). V shed 2 bases and J shed 0 bases, with 14 bases lying between them. Germline V gene sequence: CDR1 MNHNS, CDR2 SASEGT. CDR3 length: 17 amino acids. In nucleotides, the CDR3 is TGTGCCAGCAGTGAAAGGGGGGGGCGGGATAGCAATCAGCCCCAGCATTTT. Its protein product is CASSERGGRDSNQPQHF.

J is TRBJ2-1 and V is TRBV7-7; 8 bases are shared with TRBD2. Germline V gene lookup returns CDR1 SSHAT and CDR2 FNYEAQ (reference sequence). This CDR3 has 15 residues. The junction had 10 bases not matched to a gene; V was cut back by 5 bases and J by 7 bases. The CDR3 coding sequence is TGTGCCAGCAGCGGATCAGCGGGGGCCTGGAATGAGCAGTTCTTC. This encodes CASSGSAGAWNEQFF.

V is TRBV9 and J is TRBJ2-5; 10 bases are a match to TRBD2. CDR3 length: 18 amino acids. V was pared by 0 bases and J by 0 bases, with 8 bases of the junction left unmatched. The germline CDR1 and CDR2 sequences are SGDLS and YYNGEE. This CDR3 is CASSVVFYGTSDQETQYF. The CDR3 nucleotides read TGTGCCAGCAGCGTAGTGTTTTATGGGACTAGCGACCAAGAGACCCAGTACTTC.